The T cell receptor (beta chain) described here comes from a study of CD8 T cells in Susac syndrome. Study results and limitations: It was acknowledged in the study that its TCR sequencing and HLA analysis involved a relatively small number of individuals.

Note on this clonotype: The target antigen is unknown.

Sequencing of TCR beta covered CD8+ and CD4+ T cells obtained from blood. Isolation of CD8+ and CD4+ T cells was performed negatively, whereas enrichment of TEMRA cells was done by FACS. After extraction with the RNeasy kit, roughly 0.5 to 1 ug of the RNA was reverse transcribed using random hexamers. Amplification of TCR beta CDR3 spanned 54 Vbeta and 13 Jbeta via immunoSEQ multiplex PCR. TCRdb ran MiXCR on the immunoSEQ multiplex PCR reads and lists one entry per CDR3 protein. The sample includes around 140,000 distinct CDR3 sequences, over 80% of them seen just once. Germline CDR1 is MNHEY and CDR2 is SMNVEV (reference sequence). The V end lost 6 bases, the J end lost 1 base, and 9 bases lay between the germline ends. This CDR3 has 14 residues.

Source material: CD8+ T cells from PBMCs. The chain uses TRBV27 and TRBJ2-2; D gene uncertain. The TCR originated in a human donor with multiple sclerosis. CDR3 residues: CASSVGMNTGELFF. The CDR3 nucleotides are TGTGCCAGCAGCGTAGGGATGAACACCGGGGAGCTGTTTTTT.